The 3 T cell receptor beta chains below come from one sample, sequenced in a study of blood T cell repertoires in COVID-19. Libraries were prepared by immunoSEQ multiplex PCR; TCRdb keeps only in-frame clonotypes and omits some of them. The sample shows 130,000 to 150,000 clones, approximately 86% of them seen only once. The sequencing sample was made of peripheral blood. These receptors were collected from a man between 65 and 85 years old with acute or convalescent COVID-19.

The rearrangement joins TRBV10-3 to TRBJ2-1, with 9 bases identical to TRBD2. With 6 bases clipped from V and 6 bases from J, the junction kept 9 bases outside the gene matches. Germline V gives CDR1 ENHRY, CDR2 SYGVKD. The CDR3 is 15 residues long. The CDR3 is CAISGGGANVNEQFF. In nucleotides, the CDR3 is TGTGCCATCAGCGGCGGGGGGGCCAATGTCAATGAGCAGTTCTTC.

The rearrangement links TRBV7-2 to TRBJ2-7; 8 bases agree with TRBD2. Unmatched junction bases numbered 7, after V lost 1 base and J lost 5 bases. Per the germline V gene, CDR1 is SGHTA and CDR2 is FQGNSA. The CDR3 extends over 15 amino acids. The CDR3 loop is CASSLGVAGKNEQYF. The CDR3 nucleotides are TGTGCCAGCAGCTTAGGGGTAGCGGGGAAAAACGAGCAGTACTTC.

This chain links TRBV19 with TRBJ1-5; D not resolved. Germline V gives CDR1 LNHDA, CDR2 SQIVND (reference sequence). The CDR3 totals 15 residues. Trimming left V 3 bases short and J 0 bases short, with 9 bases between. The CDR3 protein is CASSIGGYSNQPQHF. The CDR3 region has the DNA TGTGCCAGTAGTATCGGAGGTTATAGCAATCAGCCCCAGCATTTT.